The 23 T cell receptor beta chains reported below all come from one sample, sequenced in a study of shared clonotypes between healthy human individuals. This table comes from immunoSEQ multiplex PCR, and its TCRdb copy is limited to in-frame clones, with some not included. The sample records about 1.9 million clones, roughly 93% being singletons. The naive CD8 subset, CD45RO-negative cells positively selected for CCR7, excluded terminally differentiated effector memory CD45RA+ cells. What was sequenced was naive CD8+ T cells from PBMCs. The receptor source for this set is a man younger than 30 in good health. Some clones in this sample may be carry-over from other donors' samples.

The chain carries TRBV5-6 and TRBJ2-5; TRBD2 agrees at 8 bases. There are 14 residues in the CDR3. V trimming: 5 bases; J trimming: 4 bases; junction bases outside the gene matches: 7. CDR1 is SGHDT, CDR2 YYEEEE, per germline. The chain's CDR3 is CASSQRAGVETQYF. The CDR3 region has the DNA TGTGCCAGCAGTCAAAGAGCGGGAGTAGAGACCCAGTACTTC.

The chain recombines TRBV5-6 with TRBJ2-7, with D maybe TRBD1 (6 bases). V was cut by 4 bases and J by 1 base, with 12 bases left in between. Germline values: CDR1 SGHDT, CDR2 YYEEEE. CDR3 size: 14 residues. The CDR3 coding sequence is TGTGCCAGCAGCGCCCAGGACAGTTCCTACGAGCAGTACTTC. It encodes CASSAQDSSYEQYF.

This clone is a singleton in its sample. The chain uses TRBV4-1 and TRBJ2-1; D may be TRBD1 (5 bases). The CDR3 spans 18 residues. V was shortened by 3 bases and J by 0 bases, with 18 bases between the two germline ends. CDR1 and CDR2 from the germline V gene are MGHRA and YSYEKL. The CDR3 reads CASSQGAGAFGSYNEQFF. CDR3 nucleotides: TGCGCCAGCAGCCAGGGTGCTGGGGCGTTTGGCTCCTACAATGAGCAGTTCTTC.

This sequence joins TRBV15 and TRBJ2-1; D is unresolved. Germline V gene data show CDR1 as LNHNV and CDR2 as YYDKDF (reference sequence). Trimming removed 2 bases at V and 2 bases at J, with 13 bases between. This CDR3 spans 16 amino acids. CDR3 protein: CATSRSFADAYNEQFF. The CDR3 nucleotides are TGTGCCACCAGCAGATCTTTCGCGGATGCCTACAATGAGCAGTTCTTC.

V and J are TRBV14 and TRBJ2-7, with a tentative D call TRBD2 (5 bases). The CDR3 loop spans 15 amino acids. From germline, CDR1 is SGHDN and CDR2 FVKESK. Deletions cut 1 base from V and 3 bases from J, with 13 bases between. The CDR3 sequence is CASSQGRGGFYEQYF. The DNA of the CDR3 is TGTGCCAGCAGCCAAGGACGGGGTGGCTTCTACGAGCAGTACTTC. Complete variable domain (other parts from reference TRBV14 and TRBJ2-7): EAGVTQFPSHSVIEKGQTVTLRCDPISGHDNLYWYRRVMGKEIKFLLHFVKESKQDESGMPNNRFLAERTGGTYSTLKVQPAELEDSGVYFCASSQGRGGFYEQYFGPGTRLTVT.

V is TRBV29-1 and J is TRBJ2-3, with TRBD2 matching over 9 bases. Losses at the gene ends were 7 bases for V and 0 bases for J; bases not matched to a gene: 8. The length of the CDR3 is 15 residues. Germline V CDR1 and CDR2: SQVTM, ANQGSEA. CDR3 DNA sequence: TGCAGCGCCAAGAGGACTAGCGCTAGCACAGATACGCAGTATTTT. The encoded protein is CSAKRTSASTDTQYF.

The chain carries TRBV19 and TRBJ2-7, with D perhaps TRBD2 (5 bases). V lost 3 bases, J lost 0 bases, and 9 bases lay in between. Germline assignment: CDR1 LNHDA and CDR2 SQIVND (reference sequence). This CDR3 has 14 residues. CDR3 in amino acids: CASSILGVSYEQYF. The CDR3 DNA sequence: TGTGCCAGTAGTATCCTCGGGGTCTCCTACGAGCAGTACTTC. The full variable domain, with the rest looked up from reference TRBV19 and TRBJ2-7, is DGGITQSPKYLFRKEGQNVTLSCEQNLNHDAMYWYRQDPGQGLRLIYYSQIVNDFQKGDIAEGYSVSREKKESFPLTVTSAQKNPTAFYLCASSILGVSYEQYFGPGTRLTVT.

This sequence joins TRBV11-2 and TRBJ2-2; 8 bases line up with TRBD2. Germline loops: CDR1 SGHAT, CDR2 FQNNGV. With V trimmed by 5 bases and J by 7 bases, 9 bases remained unmatched. CDR3 length equals 15 residues. The CDR3 DNA sequence: TGTGCCAGCAGCCGAGCGGGAGTAGATGGCGGGGAGCTGTTTTTT. It codes for CASSRAGVDGGELFF.

V is TRBV10-3 and J is TRBJ2-5; 8 nucleotides match TRBD1. Germline loops: CDR1 ENHRY, CDR2 SYGVKD. V was pared by 3 bases and J by 4 bases, with 10 bases of the junction left unmatched. The CDR3 extends over 16 amino acids. This CDR3 reads CAISDPGQGAVETQYF. Here the CDR3 DNA reads TGTGCCATCAGTGATCCCGGGCAGGGGGCGGTAGAGACCCAGTACTTC.

The chain combines TRBV7-9 with TRBJ2-3, with D maybe TRBD1 (5 bases). Looked up from germline, CDR1 is SEHNR and CDR2 is FQNEAQ (reference sequence). Trimming shortened V by 6 bases and J by 4 bases, and 11 bases separated the two germline ends. The CDR3 has 13 amino acids. Here the CDR3 DNA reads TGTGCCAGCAGAGGGGTTGGGGCAGATACGCAGTATTTT. This gives the protein CASRGVGADTQYF.

The chain is built from TRBV4-1 and TRBJ1-1; possible D gene TRBD1, 5 bases. From germline, CDR1 is MGHRA and CDR2 YSYEKL. The V and J ends lost 2 bases and 5 bases respectively, with 12 bases between them. The CDR3 totals 14 residues. The CDR3 coding sequence is TGCGCCAGCAGCCAATGGGCAGGGCGGACTGAAGCTTTCTTT. Translated: CASSQWAGRTEAFF.

The chain has TRBV19 and TRBJ2-7; TRBD2 matches at 9 bases. Germline V gene lookup returns CDR1 LNHDA and CDR2 SQIVND (reference sequence). Trimming removed 3 bases from V and 2 bases from J; junction bases left unmatched: 2. The CDR3 sequence is 14 residues long. CDR3 loop: CASSISGSTYEQYF. The CDR3 coding sequence is TGTGCCAGTAGTATTAGCGGGAGTACCTACGAGCAGTACTTC.

This clone appeared a few times. The chain carries TRBV7-9 and TRBJ1-1; no definite D call. Deletions cut 4 bases from V and 0 bases from J, with 12 bases between. The CDR3 length is 15 residues. The germline CDR1 and CDR2 sequences are SEHNR and FQNEAQ (reference sequence). This CDR3 is CASSWFRTLNTEAFF. CDR3 nucleotides: TGTGCCAGCAGCTGGTTCCGGACGTTGAACACTGAAGCTTTCTTT.

For the CDR3, the DNA is TGTGCCAGCAGCCCCTCGGGCGCTAGCACAGATACGCAGTATTTT. Translated: CASSPSGASTDTQYF. The chain recombines TRBV7-3 with TRBJ2-3; D remains unclear. Germline V gene data show CDR1 as SGHTA and CDR2 as FQGTGA. The CDR3 is made up of 15 amino acids. The V gene lost 5 bases and the J gene lost 0 bases, with 12 bases spanning the gap.

As for this clone: Other DNA sequences in this specimen translate into the identical CDR3. The chain uses TRBV19 and TRBJ2-3; 8 bases map to TRBD1. V lost 5 bases to trimming and J lost 0 bases; unmatched junction nucleotides: 4. The CDR3 length is 15 residues. Germline-derived CDR1 and CDR2 are LNHDA and SQIVND (reference sequence). The CDR3 is CASSLRDRSTDTQYF. The CDR3 region has the DNA TGTGCCAGTAGTCTTAGGGACAGGAGCACAGATACGCAGTATTTT.

The chain combines TRBV29-1 with TRBJ1-1, with a tentative D call TRBD1 (5 bases). CDR3 length: 10 residues. The germline CDR1 and CDR2 sequences are SQVTM and ANQGSEA. The CDR3 loop is CGSGDTEAFF. CDR3 in DNA: TGCGGGTCGGGGGACACTGAAGCTTTCTTT.

Comments on this clone: This sample also contains other DNA sequences that code for the same CDR3. This chain joins TRBV27 and TRBJ1-4, with D perhaps TRBD1 (5 bases). CDR3 length equals 14 residues. Trimming took off 7 bases at V and 3 bases at J, with 12 bases between the two ends. Germline V gene data show CDR1 as MNHEY and CDR2 as SMNVEV (reference sequence). CDR3 amino acids: CASTPTGANEKLFF. CDR3 DNA: TGTGCCAGCACTCCCACGGGGGCTAATGAAAAACTGTTTTTT.

This chain connects TRBV7-9 to TRBJ2-2; unclear D gene. The CDR3 sequence is 14 residues long. Germline V gene lookup returns CDR1 SEHNR and CDR2 FQNEAQ (reference sequence). V lost 6 bases, J lost 0 bases, and 8 bases lay in between. CDR3 loop: CASRHPANTGELFF. CDR3 nucleotide sequence: TGTGCCAGCAGACACCCAGCGAACACCGGGGAGCTGTTTTTT. Full variable domain (missing parts from reference TRBV7-9 and TRBJ2-2): DTGVSQNPRHKITKRGQNVTFRCDPISEHNRLYWYRQTLGQGPEFLTYFQNEAQLEKSRLLSDRFSAERPKGSFSTLEIQRTEQGDSAMYLCASRHPANTGELFFGEGSRLTVL.

This CDR3 reads CAWRKTVYEQYF. CDR3 nucleotide sequence: TGTGCCTGGAGGAAGACTGTTTACGAGCAGTACTTC. The V and J genes are TRBV30 and TRBJ2-7; no clear D. Germline CDR1 is GTSNPN and CDR2 is SVGIG (reference sequence). This CDR3 spans 12 amino acids. The germline V and J ends were trimmed by 3 bases and 4 bases, with 10 bases remaining between them.

CDR3 bases: TGTGCCAGCAGCCCCCGGGACAGGGGGCGTTCAGGACGGGATACGCAGTATTTT. Protein product: CASSPRDRGRSGRDTQYF. The rearrangement uses TRBV14 and TRBJ2-3; 12 bases are shared with TRBD1. The CDR3 loop spans 18 amino acids. CDR1 and CDR2 from the germline V gene are SGHDN and FVKESK. With 4 bases clipped from V and 6 bases from J, the junction kept 14 bases outside the gene matches.

J is TRBJ1-4 and V is TRBV13; D uncertain. Germline V gene lookup returns CDR1 PRHDT and CDR2 FYEKMQ (reference sequence). Trimming left V 3 bases short and J 0 bases short, with 8 bases between. There are 15 residues in the CDR3. Here the CDR3 reads CASSFFSATNEKLFF. CDR3 DNA: TGTGCCAGCAGCTTCTTCAGTGCAACTAATGAAAAACTGTTTTTT.

The chain uses TRBV27 and TRBJ2-1, with D unclear. Germline CDR1 reads MNHEY; CDR2 reads SMNVEV (reference sequence). This CDR3 comprises 16 residues. Trimming removed 3 bases from V and 4 bases from J, with 16 bases in between. The CDR3: CASSFAVGDIYNEQFF. Here the CDR3 DNA reads TGTGCCAGCAGTTTTGCGGTAGGAGACATTTACAATGAGCAGTTCTTC.

The chain employs TRBV7-9 and TRBJ2-1, with D perhaps matching TRBD2 (5 bases). V was trimmed by 2 bases and J by 3 bases, leaving 11 bases between them. Germline-derived CDR1 and CDR2 are SEHNR and FQNEAQ (reference sequence). The CDR3 extends over 15 amino acids. The CDR3 DNA is TGTGCCAGCAGCTTATTGTGGGAGATCTACAATGAGCAGTTCTTC. It translates to CASSLLWEIYNEQFF.